This T cell receptor beta chain was identified during a study of blood T cell repertoires in COVID-19. Study details: Specimens from acute and convalescent COVID-19 originated in the United States, Italy and Spain. The cDNA or gDNA used as material had been derived from T cells, B-cell-depleted T cells, or PBMCs.

This clone was counted once. In the authors' workflow: Estimation of nucleated cell counts was performed using reference gene primer amplification. The assay was immunoSEQ multiplex PCR, and TCRdb's table has in-frame clones only and misses some. V and J calls and clone size are given by that table; D and trimming were obtained from the DNA. The sample includes approximately 170,000 clones, approximately 79% of them seen just once. CDR1 and CDR2 (germline): KGHSH, LQKENI. The CDR3 extends over 15 amino acids. Trimming took off 3 bases at V and 6 bases at J, with 18 bases between the two ends. Sequencing input: peripheral blood. The chain has TRBV18 and TRBJ2-7, with TRBD2 as a possible D gene (6 bases). The TCR originated in a woman older than 75 with acute or convalescent COVID-19. This CDR3 is CASSPGTFTGPEQYF. As DNA, the CDR3 is TGTGCCAGCTCACCTGGGACTTTCACAGGTCCCGAGCAGTACTTC.